This T cell receptor beta chain was observed in a study of shared clonotypes between healthy human individuals. General study points: Owing to a small donor count, the genetic and exposure-history diversity represented was limited.

Genomic DNA per cell subset filled all wells of several immunoSEQ plates. Profiled with immunoSEQ multiplex PCR; TCRdb holds only in-frame clones, not every one. Among some 2,500,000 clones listed, under 95% were seen once. CDR1 and CDR2 (germline): MNHEY, SVGAGI. J lost 6 bases, V lost 6 bases, and 3 bases had no gene match. The CDR3 contains 14 residues. Turning to this clone: Antigen unknown.

There were no recent acute infections or vaccinations among the donors, who were healthy HIV-negative adults. The TCR comes from a man younger than 35 in good health. Some clones in this sample may be carry-over from other donors' samples. The chain recombines TRBV6-5 with TRBJ1-6, with 9 bases fitting TRBD1. The specimen was naive CD4+ T cells from PBMCs. Subset specified: CD45RA+ positively selected. CDR3 sequence reads: CASRRQGVNSPLHF. In DNA, the CDR3 is TGTGCCAGCAGGCGACAGGGGGTTAATTCACCCCTCCACTTT.